The present T cell receptor beta chain was sequenced within a study of read filtering for tumor transcriptome and immune sequencing (dated by TCRdb to about 2020). For the study in its entirety: The cohort was composed of some 16 male and roughly 13 female patients, with a mean age of approximately 70 years and an age range of about 45 to 90. Using the same bone marrow samples, the study compared TCR repertoires obtained by targeted immune repertoire sequencing with those obtained by bulk whole-transcriptome sequencing. Whole-transcriptome libraries were prepared with the TruSeq RNA Access Library Prep Kit after DNase treatment. Under revised international staging, roughly 8 patients fell into R-ISS I, more than 15 into R-ISS II and over 5 into R-ISS III. Per sample, about 4.05 to 11 million TCR-region mapped reads were obtained with IR-seq, compared with only 85 to 1273 with RNA-seq. As a main aim, a read-filtering strategy for immune repertoire data was addressed, with the specific question being whether clonotypes supported by a single read should be removed.

Every patient had bone marrow sampled at the time of active disease. Ficoll-Hypaque density gradient centrifugation was used to isolate the bone marrow mononuclear cells. Myeloma plasma cells were removed and CD138-negative cells were collected by negative selection after labeling with CD138 magnetic microbeads on a MACS separator. Flow cytometry with CD138 antibodies on an Attune NxT was used to check how pure the isolated cells were. TRIzol reagent was used to extract total RNA, which was then quantified with a NanoDrop spectrophotometer. Paired RNA-seq and IR-seq were performed on each patient's CD138-negative bone marrow sample. Study-wide conclusions, independent of this receptor: The sorted CD138-negative fraction was composed of a mixed bone marrow immune population rather than of purified T cells. IR-seq captured clonotypes at much higher depth and more reliably than RNA-seq, and smaller IR-seq throughput sufficed to identify most shared clonotypes. Single-read clonotypes made up 80% to 85% of clonotypes but 3% to 4% of total reads in IR-seq, and under 75% of clonotypes and roughly 45% of reads in RNA-seq. The correlation between IR-seq and RNA-seq shared clonotype proportions rose when single-read clonotypes were removed.

The CDR3 runs 18 amino acids, cysteine and phenylalanine included. This entry keeps only the CDR3 DNA: 54 bases, framed from base 1. This clonotype has ten or more counts. What antigen it recognizes has not been identified. No per-base quality is available; no much larger clone lies one base away. TCR libraries were constructed from 300 to 400 ng RNA using the Immunoverse kit, and molecular barcoded adaptors covering alpha/delta and beta/gamma chains were employed. The same RNA used for transcriptome sequencing was used for TCR library preparation. Sequencing of TCR libraries was carried out on an Illumina HiSeq 4000 with 2 x 150 cycles. In the authors' own workflow: MiXCR aligned TCR reads to human V, D, J and C references and assembled the aligned reads into CDR3 clonotypes, with quality filtering and error correction included. Clonotype counts and gene usage diversity were analyzed with the tcR package in R. Raw mapping reads were checked after the RNA-seq reads had been mapped by STAR aligner version 2.5.3a onto the human GRCh37 genome. To test how sequencing depth affects detected clonotypes, IR-seq fastq files were randomly downsampled with Seqtk 1.3. TCRdb reprocessed the public reads (quality trimming at Q25 with fastp, clone calling with MiXCR) and kept in-frame beta chains. When rows share a CDR3 protein, they turn into one entry using the most common DNA and genes. The authors' filters were not applied to this entry. This sample holds nearly 60,000 distinct CDR3 sequences; around an eighth were observed only once. The top ten clonotypes cover approximately 16% of the sample.

The sequence derives from a donor aged 40 or older with multiple myeloma. The chain joins TRBV21-1 to TRBJ2-2; the D call of TRBD1 is as the table states it, not checked on the DNA. TRBV21-1 is flagged as a pseudogene. Sequencing used a population of CD138-negative cells sorted from bone marrow. The cell subset or site label, as the study defines it: bone marrow mononuclear cells depleted of CD138+ plasma/myeloma cells by negative magnetic selection. The CDR3 region has the sequence CASSKIGRVPANTGELFF. The nucleotides are TGTGCCAGCAGCAAAATCGGCAGGGTGCCGGCGAACACCGGGGAGCTGTTTTTT.